The rows below give T cell receptor beta chains drawn from one sample of a study of metastatic and nonmetastatic thyroid tumors. TCRdb recomputed clones from the PCR reads via MiXCR. The sample lists roughly 34,000 clones; under 40% were seen once. The sequenced material came from tumor tissue. The receptors derive from a female donor with papillary thyroid cancer or a benign thyroid nodule (not recorded which). Some clones in this sample may be carry-over from other donors' samples. Each CDR3 is given with its conserved first and last residue. D genes are given only for firm matches. For some rows the clone size is stated as once, few or many, or as a class when expanded; others skip it.

>TRBJ2-1|.|TRBV9|TRBD2
TGTGCCAGCAGCGTCGGGACTAGCGGGAGAAATGAGCAGTTCTTC
CASSVGTSGRNEQFF
>TRBJ2-1|.|TRBV12-3/TRBV12-4|.
TGTGCCAGCAGGCAAAAGCAAGGGCGAAGCGAGCAGTTCTTC
CASRQKQGRSEQFF
>TRBJ1-1|.|TRBV6-6|.
TGTGCCAGCAGTTACTCGGAGAGGACTGAAGCTTTCTTT
CASSYSERTEAFF
>TRBJ2-3|.|TRBV19|TRBD2
TGTGCCAGTAGTCTAGCGGGAGCCGATACGCAGTATTTT
CASSLAGADTQYF
>TRBJ1-6|few|TRBV6-1|TRBD1
TGTGCCAGCAGTGAAGTGGGACAGTATAATTCACCCCTCCACTTT
CASSEVGQYNSPLHF
>TRBJ2-6|.|TRBV7-9|.
TGTGCCAGCAGCAGAGACTCTGGGGCCAACGTCCTGACTTTC
CASSRDSGANVLTF
>TRBJ1-2|few|TRBV12-3/TRBV12-4|TRBD1
TGTGCCAGCAGTGGACAGGGGGCGAATGGCTACACCTTC
CASSGQGANGYTF
>TRBJ1-6|.|TRBV19|TRBD1
TGTGCCAGTAGCCTCTCGGGGACAGGGGTACGTAATTCACCCCTCCACTTT
CASSLSGTGVRNSPLHF
>TRBJ1-1|once|TRBV20-1|TRBD1
TGCAGTGCTAGTTTACAGGGGAGAGGGGAAGCTTTCTTT
CSASLQGRGEAFF
>TRBJ1-1|.|TRBV28|.
TGTGCCAGCAGTTTGCCCCACACTGAAGCTTTTTTT
CASSLPHTEAFF
>TRBJ2-1|few|TRBV27|TRBD2
TGTGCCAGCAGTTCGGGACTAGCGGGAGGGTACAATGAGCAGTTCTTC
CASSSGLAGGYNEQFF
>TRBJ1-6|once|TRBV5-5|.
TGTGCCAGCAGCTCACCTGGGGGCTGGTCACCCCTCCACTTT
CASSSPGGWSPLHF
>TRBJ2-7|.|TRBV4-3|TRBD1
TGCGCCAGCAGCCAAGACCGGGACAGGGGGTACGAGCAGTACTTC
CASSQDRDRGYEQYF
>TRBJ2-1|few|TRBV7-3|TRBD2
TGTGCCAGCAGCCCCGGGGGGGGTTACAATGAGCAGTTCTTC
CASSPGGGYNEQFF
>TRBJ1-2|few|TRBV30|.
TGTGCCTGGAGTTCCGGGTACCCGTTGGGCTACACCTTC
CAWSSGYPLGYTF
>TRBJ1-2|few|TRBV5-1|.
TGCGCCAGCAGCTTGGAGGAAGGGGAAATTGGCTACACCTTC
CASSLEEGEIGYTF
>TRBJ2-1|few|TRBV6-1|.
TGTGCCAGCAGTTCCCGTTACAATGAGCAGTTCTTC
CASSSRYNEQFF
>TRBJ2-7|.|TRBV11-2|.
TGTGCCAGCAGCATCCGACGGGGGATCGAGCAGTACTTC
CASSIRRGIEQYF
>TRBJ2-2|.|TRBV6-6|TRBD1
TGTGCCAGCAGTTACTCGACAGGGGACGGCGGGGAGCTGTTTTTT
CASSYSTGDGGELFF
>TRBJ1-1|.|TRBV30|.
TGTGCCTGGAGTGTAGTGGGTGACACTGAAGCTTTCTTT
CAWSVVGDTEAFF
>TRBJ2-6|.|TRBV20-1|.
TGCAGTGCTAGACATAAGACGAACTCTGGGGCCAACGTCCTGACTTTC
CSARHKTNSGANVLTF
>TRBJ1-5|.|TRBV5-4|TRBD1
TGTGCCAGCAGCTTAAACCTGGGGACAGGGACCCTTAGCAATCAGCCCCAGCATTTT
CASSLNLGTGTLSNQPQHF
>TRBJ2-7|medium-sized|TRBV20-1|TRBD1
TGCAGTGCTAGAGAGCCGGGACAGGACTACGAGCAGTACTTC
CSAREPGQDYEQYF
>TRBJ2-3|.|TRBV28|.
TGTGCCAGCAGTTTATCCGGTTTCGGGGGTGGGTCAGATACGCAGTATTTT
CASSLSGFGGGSDTQYF
>TRBJ2-3|.|TRBV9|TRBD2
TGTGCCAGCAGCGTAGGGACTAGCGGTACAGATACGCAGTATTTT
CASSVGTSGTDTQYF
>TRBJ1-2|few|TRBV28|.
TGTGCCAGCAGCGCCGGAGCAGACGGCTACACCTTC
CASSAGADGYTF
>TRBJ2-4|many|TRBV7-2|TRBD1
TGTGCCAGCAGCCCGCCGGGACAGGGAAGAAACATTCAGTACTTC
CASSPPGQGRNIQYF
>TRBJ2-3|.|TRBV12-3/TRBV12-4|.
TGTGCCAGCAAGGGGCTAGCCGATACGCAGTATTTT
CASKGLADTQYF
>TRBJ2-4|.|TRBV5-8|.
TGTGCCAGCAGCTTGGACCCGGGGCAAGACATTCAGTACTTC
CASSLDPGQDIQYF
>TRBJ1-6|few|TRBV28|.
TGTGCCAGCAGTCCTACCGGCTCGCAGGGTGGCAGTTCACCCCTCCACTTT
CASSPTGSQGGSSPLHF
>TRBJ2-2|few|TRBV28|.
TGTGCCAGCAGTTTAGAGAGACAGGCGGTTAACGGGGAGCTGTTTTTT
CASSLERQAVNGELFF
>TRBJ2-7|.|TRBV5-1|TRBD1
TGCGCCAGCAGCTTCCGACAGGGCTACGAGCAGTACTTC
CASSFRQGYEQYF
>TRBJ1-2|few|TRBV12-3/TRBV12-4|TRBD1
TGTGCCAGCAGAACAGGGGTGCATGGCTACACCTTC
CASRTGVHGYTF
>TRBJ2-2|.|TRBV6-1|.
TGTGCCAGCAGTGTTCTACAGGGTGACACCGGGGAGCTGTTTTTT
CASSVLQGDTGELFF
>TRBJ1-6|few|TRBV20-1|.
TGCAGTGCTAGAGATCCGCTTGGGGCACCCCTCCACTTT
CSARDPLGAPLHF
>TRBJ2-3|.|TRBV5-1|.
TGCGCCAGCAGCTTATGGGAGATTAGCACAGATACGCAGTATTTT
CASSLWEISTDTQYF